Below, 26 T cell receptor beta chains from the same sample are listed, as sequenced in a study of blood T cell repertoires in COVID-19. Some clones are missing from TCRdb's copy, which holds only in-frame ones; the method was immunoSEQ multiplex PCR. This sample carries about 330,000 clones, around nine tenths of them seen once, and the ten largest clones take 4%. Sequenced input: peripheral blood. The source of these receptors is a woman aged 45 to 65 with active or convalescent COVID-19.

The chain is built from TRBV30 and TRBJ1-5, with 7 bases matching TRBD1. Germline trimming cut 0 bases from V and 6 bases from J; bases unmatched to any gene: 5. This CDR3 has 14 residues. The germline V gene encodes CDR1 GTSNPN and CDR2 SVGIG (reference sequence). CDR3 nucleotides: TGTGCCTGGAGTGTACGTGCAGGGGGTCAGCCCCAGCATTTT. Its protein is CAWSVRAGGQPQHF.

This rearrangement joins TRBV5-1 to TRBJ2-3; 15 bases align to TRBD2. Germline V gene sequence: CDR1 SGHRS, CDR2 YFSETQ. V lost 0 bases to trimming and J lost 0 bases; unmatched junction nucleotides: 11. CDR3 length: 21 amino acids. The CDR3 region has the DNA TGCGCCAGCAGCTTGGCCCATGGACTAGCGGGGGGGCATAGGAGCACAGATACGCAGTATTTT. Residues: CASSLAHGLAGGHRSTDTQYF.

The chain couples TRBV4-1 to TRBJ2-2; TRBD1 agrees at 9 bases. V lost 1 base, J lost 6 bases, and 6 bases stayed unmatched. The CDR3 runs 16 residues. The germline V gene has CDR1 MGHRA and CDR2 YSYEKL. DNA of the CDR3: TGCGCCAGCAGCCAAGGGGGACAGGGTTATGCCGGGGAGCTGTTTTTT. Its protein is CASSQGGQGYAGELFF.

This clone is a singleton in its sample. V is TRBV5-4 and J is TRBJ1-4, with no clear D. CDR3 size: 14 residues. Between the trimmed V and J ends, which lost 4 bases and 6 bases, there was a span of 13 bases. Germline CDR1 and CDR2: SGHNT and YYREEE (reference sequence). The CDR3 region has the DNA TGTGCCAGCAGCCGCGGAGGTTTAGATGAAAAACTGTTTTTT. Protein sequence: CASSRGGLDEKLFF. The full variable domain, its missing parts supplied by reference TRBV5-4 and TRBJ1-4, is ETGVTQSPTHLIKTRGQQVTLRCSSQSGHNTVSWYQQALGQGPQFIFQYYREEENGRGNFPPRFSGLQFPNYSSELNVNALELDDSALYLCASSRGGLDEKLFFGSGTQLSVL.

The CDR3 region has the DNA TGCGCCAGCAGATCAGACAGCTACGAGCAGTACTTC. This encodes CASRSDSYEQYF. The chain joins TRBV5-1 to TRBJ2-7; maybe TRBD1 (5 bases). CDR3 length equals 12 residues. V lost 5 bases to trimming and J lost 3 bases, with 9 bases between them. CDR1 is SGHRS, CDR2 YFSETQ, per germline.

V usage is TRBV5-8 and J usage is TRBJ2-7, with a tentative D call TRBD2 (6 bases). This CDR3 is 12 amino acids long. Germline V gene lookup returns CDR1 SGHTS and CDR2 YDEGEE. The V end was cut by 2 bases, the J end by 6 bases, with 9 bases between. The DNA for the CDR3 is TGTGCCAGCAGCTTTTCGGGGGTCGAGCAGTACTTC. Translation gives CASSFSGVEQYF. Supplemented by reference TRBV5-8 and TRBJ2-7, the full variable domain reads EAGVTQSPTHLIKTRGQQATLRCSPISGHTSVYWYQQALGLGLQFLLWYDEGEERNRGNFPPRFSGRQFPNYSSELNVNALELEDSALYLCASSFSGVEQYFGPGTRLTVT.

The V gene is TRBV20-1, the J gene TRBJ2-7; 13 bases agree with TRBD2. Trimming removed 3 bases from V and 4 bases from J; junction bases left unmatched: 3. The CDR3 has 14 amino acids. Germline V gives CDR1 DFQATT, CDR2 SNEGSKA (reference sequence). For the CDR3, the DNA is TGCAGTGCTAGTCGGACTAGCGGGGGTTACGAGCAGTACTTC. This codes for CSASRTSGGYEQYF.

CDR3 amino acids: CASSAVGQLGNTIYF. The CDR3 coding sequence is TGTGCCAGCAGCGCCGTCGGACAGCTCGGAAACACCATATATTTT. The chain couples TRBV7-8 to TRBJ1-3; D may be TRBD1 (6 bases). Trimming removed 5 bases from V and 4 bases from J, with 15 bases in between. CDR3 length equals 15 residues. Germline CDR1 SGHVS, CDR2 FQNEAQ.

The V gene is TRBV5-1, the J gene TRBJ1-2; D might be TRBD1 (5 bases). Germline loops: CDR1 SGHRS, CDR2 YFSETQ. CDR3 length equals 16 residues. V was clipped by 0 bases and J by 7 bases, with 19 bases between them. The CDR3 sequence: CASSLGIGGDFGGYTF. The CDR3 DNA is TGCGCCAGCAGCTTGGGAATCGGCGGGGACTTTGGTGGCTACACCTTC.

CDR3 nucleotides: TGTGCCAGCACGGGGGGGGCCCCTCATGAGCAGTTCTTC. Residues: CASTGGAPHEQFF. The chain carries TRBV28 and TRBJ2-1; 8 bases match TRBD2. This CDR3 spans 13 amino acids. The J segment lost 8 bases and the V segment lost 7 bases, leaving 7 bases of the junction unmatched. CDR1 is MDHEN and CDR2 is SYDVKM in the germline V gene.

This chain joins TRBV6-7 and TRBJ1-2; the match to TRBD1 covers 9 bases. TRBV6-7 belongs to the ORF category, with a function that is uncertain. This CDR3 has 18 residues. V dropped 1 base and J dropped 3; count of bases not matched to a gene: 12. The CDR3 is CASSYFSPGQGFDYGYTF. CDR3 DNA: TGTGCCAGCAGTTACTTCTCACCGGGACAGGGATTCGACTATGGCTACACCTTC.

The chain is built from TRBV3-1 (or the pseudogene TRBV3-2) and TRBJ1-1, with TRBD1 matching over 12 bases. Germline V gives CDR1 LGHDT, CDR2 YNNKEL (reference sequence). The CDR3 runs 14 residues. V was clipped by 3 bases and J by 6 bases; unmatched bases: 2. The CDR3 region has the DNA TGTGCCAGCAGCCACCGGGACAGGGGGCCTGAAGCTTTCTTT. Its protein is CASSHRDRGPEAFF.

The gene calls are TRBV30 and TRBJ2-5, with D maybe TRBD2 (5 bases). From germline, CDR1 is GTSNPN and CDR2 SVGIG (reference sequence). V lost 3 bases to trimming and J lost 4 bases, with 21 bases between them. This CDR3 has 16 residues. The CDR3: CAWRGQRVGYRETQYF. The DNA for the CDR3 is TGTGCCTGGAGAGGTCAGAGGGTCGGATACCGAGAGACCCAGTACTTC.

The V gene is TRBV4-3, the J gene TRBJ2-5; 8 bases match TRBD2. Germline CDR1 and CDR2: LGHNA and YSLEER. This CDR3 is built from 14 residues. V trimming: 4 bases; J trimming: 4 bases; junction bases outside the gene matches: 5. The CDR3 region is CASSPMGLGETQYF. DNA for the CDR3: TGCGCCAGCAGCCCAATGGGACTAGGAGAGACCCAGTACTTC.

The chain recombines TRBV5-1 with TRBJ2-4; 7 bases map to TRBD1. There are 14 residues in the CDR3. V shed 3 bases and J 1 base; nucleotides not matched to a gene: 1. Germline CDR1 reads SGHRS; CDR2 reads YFSETQ. The CDR3 here is CASSSDRAKNIQYF. Written as DNA, the CDR3 is TGCGCCAGCAGCTCGGACAGGGCCAAAAACATTCAGTACTTC.

The chain recombines TRBV4-1 with TRBJ1-5; 10 positions match TRBD1. With V trimmed by 6 bases and J by 3 bases, 5 bases remained unmatched. Looked up from germline, CDR1 is MGHRA and CDR2 is YSYEKL. This CDR3 has 15 amino acids. CDR3 nucleotides: TGCGCCAGCAGGGGGACAGGGGAAAACAATCAGCCCCAGCATTTT. Translation: CASRGTGENNQPQHF.

This clone was picked up a small number of times. This chain connects TRBV3-1 (or the pseudogene TRBV3-2) to TRBJ1-3; D gene ambiguous. This CDR3 is 17 amino acids long. V dropped 6 bases and J dropped 0 bases, with 18 bases sitting between them. CDR1 and CDR2 from the germline V gene are LGHDT and YNNKEL (reference sequence). The DNA for the CDR3 is TGTGCCAGCAGTAACCCACGGCCTTCGGGCTCTGGAAACACCATATATTTT. It is translated as CASSNPRPSGSGNTIYF.

The gene calls are TRBV19 and TRBJ1-5, with TRBD1 matching over 8 bases. The V gene's germline CDR1 is LNHDA and CDR2 SQIVND (reference sequence). The V segment lost 10 bases and the J segment 6 bases; nucleotides outside the gene matches: 8. The CDR3 runs 13 residues. CDR3 sequence: CATRDRGSQPQHF. The CDR3 bases are TGTGCCACCCGAGACAGGGGTAGTCAGCCCCAGCATTTT.

V and J are TRBV3-1 (or the pseudogene TRBV3-2) and TRBJ2-7, with 7 bases aligning to TRBD2. This CDR3 spans 14 amino acids. The V gene's germline CDR1 is LGHDT and CDR2 YNNKEL (reference sequence). J lost 5 bases, V lost 1 base, and 5 bases had no gene match. In DNA, the CDR3 is TGTGCCAGCAGCCAAGGGGAGGGATCCCACGAGCAGTACTTC. Translating gives CASSQGEGSHEQYF.

This chain uses TRBV7-6 with TRBJ2-3; TRBD2 agrees at 15 bases. V shed 5 bases and J 2 bases; nucleotides not matched to a gene: 5. The CDR3 is 17 residues long. The germline gives CDR1 SGHVS, CDR2 FNYEAQ. The chain's CDR3 is CASSTGTSGRYTDTQYF. Written as DNA, the CDR3 is TGTGCCAGCAGCACTGGGACTAGCGGGAGGTACACAGATACGCAGTATTTT.

The chain recombines TRBV2 with TRBJ2-6; maybe TRBD2 (5 bases). Germline CDR1 is SNHLY and CDR2 is FYNNEI. The germline V and J ends were trimmed by 6 bases and 4 bases, with 19 bases remaining between them. The CDR3 extends over 17 amino acids. CDR3 in amino acids: CASSQSLRVPGANVLTF. The CDR3 DNA follows: TGTGCCAGCAGCCAATCCTTGCGGGTGCCCGGGGCCAACGTCCTGACTTTC.

The chain combines TRBV6-1 with TRBJ1-2; D uncertain. The CDR3 loop spans 16 amino acids. CDR1 and CDR2 (germline): MNHNS, SASEGT. Trimming pared 2 bases from V and 4 bases from J, leaving 17 bases between. The CDR3 reads CASSEWRSGASYGYTF. CDR3 nucleotide sequence: TGTGCCAGCAGTGAATGGAGGTCGGGAGCTAGCTATGGCTACACCTTC.

The chain combines TRBV4-3 with TRBJ1-6, with TRBD1 as a possible D gene (6 bases). From germline, CDR1 is LGHNA and CDR2 YSLEER. This CDR3 is built from 18 residues. Between the trimmed V and J ends, which lost 0 bases and 5 bases, there was a span of 17 bases. CDR3 protein: CASSQDAGRGTNNSPLHF. As DNA, the CDR3 is TGCGCCAGCAGCCAAGACGCAGGCAGGGGAACCAATAATTCACCCCTCCACTTT.

The rearrangement uses TRBV2 and TRBJ1-4; maybe TRBD1 (6 bases). CDR1 is SNHLY, CDR2 FYNNEI, per germline. The CDR3 has 16 residues. V lost 4 bases to trimming and J lost 0 bases, with 12 bases between them. As DNA, the CDR3 is TGTGCCAGCAGTGTGGGCCCAGGGGCAACTAATGAAAAACTGTTTTTT. It is translated as CASSVGPGATNEKLFF.

The CDR3 DNA sequence: TGTGCCAGCAGCTTAAGCGGACAGATCATTCCATATGGCTACACCTTC. Protein sequence: CASSLSGQIIPYGYTF. The J gene is TRBJ1-2, the V gene TRBV7-9; possible D gene TRBD1, 6 bases. The CDR3 covers 16 residues. Germline CDR1 reads SEHNR; CDR2 reads FQNEAQ (reference sequence). V dropped 2 bases and J dropped 5 bases, with 18 bases sitting between them. The variable domain in full, with the rest retrieved from reference TRBV7-9 and TRBJ1-2, is DTGVSQNPRHKITKRGQNVTFRCDPISEHNRLYWYRQTLGQGPEFLTYFQNEAQLEKSRLLSDRFSAERPKGSFSTLEIQRTEQGDSAMYLCASSLSGQIIPYGYTFGSGTRLTVV.

This chain links TRBV5-8 with TRBJ1-5; 8 positions match TRBD1. Germline V CDR1 and CDR2: SGHTS, YDEGEE. J gave up 6 bases and V 1 base, and 9 bases lay outside the gene matches. The length of the CDR3 is 16 residues. CDR3 nucleotides: TGTGCCAGCAGCTTGTACGGACAGGGTGGGTCTCAGCCCCAGCATTTT. Its translation is CASSLYGQGGSQPQHF.